A selection of T cell receptor beta chains follows, all from one sample in a study of shared clonotypes between healthy human individuals. Repertoires were generated with immunoSEQ multiplex PCR, while TCRdb's copy carries only in-frame clones and drops some. This table has roughly 2,000,000 clones, approximately 92% appearing once. Material: naive CD8+ T cells from PBMCs. Source of these receptors: a man younger than 35 in good health. Some clones in this sample may be carry-over from other donors' samples. Both conserved end residues are part of each CDR3. A D gene is named only where the DNA matches it firmly.

TRBD2	TRBJ2-7	TRBV7-9	CASSPGTNFYEQYF
-	TRBJ2-5	TRBV6-5	CASSSGGWETQYF
TRBD2	TRBJ2-1	TRBV29-1	CSGRWGGNEQFF
-	TRBJ2-3	TRBV7-2	CASSWQELTPTDTQYF
TRBD1	TRBJ1-2	TRBV7-9	CASSGTGVWDYGYTF
-	TRBJ2-7	TRBV29-1	CSVREGPHEQYF
TRBD2	TRBJ2-7	TRBV6-1	CASGSGVSTYEQYF
TRBD2	TRBJ2-7	TRBV29-1	CSVVSLASGSGYEQYF
-	TRBJ2-4	TRBV28	CASSFNPGLDTKNIQYF
-	TRBJ1-2	TRBV7-2	CASSFMPAYGYTF
TRBD2	TRBJ2-3	TRBV11-2	CASSLFAGGPDTQYF
TRBD2	TRBJ2-1	TRBV5-8	CASSQQGLGLGEQFF
TRBD2	TRBJ2-1	TRBV30	CAWEPSGTSGLSYNEQFF
TRBD1	TRBJ2-7	TRBV7-9	CASSSGTGGPSYEQYF
TRBD2	TRBJ2-1	TRBV4-1	CASSQRLATYNEQFF
-	TRBJ1-6	TRBV5-1	CASRKGGTAIDSPLHF
-	TRBJ2-2	TRBV7-9	CASSPSTGELFF
-	TRBJ2-5	TRBV28	CASRRRVRETQYF
-	TRBJ2-7	TRBV7-2	CASSLAFLSEYSDEQYF
-	TRBJ2-1	TRBV6-1	CASSELSVNEQFF
-	TRBJ1-2	TRBV19	CASSRGQDYYGYTF
-	TRBJ1-5	TRBV28	CASTYQNQPQHF
-	TRBJ2-7	TRBV19	CASLTRGSVYEQYF
TRBD2	TRBJ2-5	TRBV11-2	CASQYSGEGGETQYF
-	TRBJ2-7	TRBV27	CASQTSYEQYF
TRBD1	TRBJ1-5	TRBV6-1	CASSDHDRVQPQHF
-	TRBJ1-4	TRBV5-1	CASSYYQTGSNEKLFF
-	TRBJ2-7	TRBV27	CASSSTFYEQYF
-	TRBJ1-3	TRBV4-1	CASSQSEGASSGNTIYF
TRBD2	TRBJ2-1	TRBV6-5	CASSLLAGANEQFF
TRBD1	TRBJ2-3	TRBV4-3	CASSQDLDRVDTQYF
TRBD1	TRBJ1-1	TRBV6-5	CATSTGVDTEAFF
TRBD1	TRBJ1-1	TRBV28	CASSPDRGLTEAFF
-	TRBJ2-1	TRBV15	CATSSGSSSYNEQFF
-	TRBJ1-2	TRBV13	CASSPSYGYTF
-	TRBJ1-1	TRBV6-5	CASSYSRYTEAFF
-	TRBJ2-4	TRBV27	CASSWGGPKNIQYF